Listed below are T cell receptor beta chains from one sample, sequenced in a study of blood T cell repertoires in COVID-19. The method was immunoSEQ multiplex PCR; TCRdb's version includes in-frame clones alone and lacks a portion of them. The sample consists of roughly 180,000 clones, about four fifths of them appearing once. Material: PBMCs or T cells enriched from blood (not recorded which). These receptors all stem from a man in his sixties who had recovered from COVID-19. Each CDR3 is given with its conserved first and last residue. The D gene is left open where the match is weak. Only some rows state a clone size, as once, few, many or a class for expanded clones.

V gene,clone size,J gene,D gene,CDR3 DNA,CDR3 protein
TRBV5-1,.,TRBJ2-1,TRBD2,TGCGTCCTTAGCGGGAGCTCCTACAATGAGCAGTTCTTC,CVLSGSSYNEQFF
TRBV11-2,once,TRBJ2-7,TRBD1,TGTGCCAGCAGCTTATCCTCGGTGAGGACAGGGGAGGCCTACGAGCAGTACTTC,CASSLSSVRTGEAYEQYF
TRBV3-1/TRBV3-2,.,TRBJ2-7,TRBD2,TGTGCCAGCAGCCGGACTAGCGGGGTCTCCTACGAGCAGTACTTC,CASSRTSGVSYEQYF
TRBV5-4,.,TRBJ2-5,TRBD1,TGTGCCAGCAGCGATAGGGGACAGGGGCAAGAGACCCAGTACTTC,CASSDRGQGQETQYF
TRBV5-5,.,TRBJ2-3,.,TGTGCCAGCAGCCTCCCCCTAGCAGATACGCAGTATTTT,CASSLPLADTQYF
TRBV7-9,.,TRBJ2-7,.,TGTGCCAGCAGCTCCGGGGGAGAGAACGGTTACGAGCAGTACTTC,CASSSGGENGYEQYF
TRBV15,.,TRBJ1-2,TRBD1,TGTGCCACCAGCAGAGGGATGACAGGGCCCCTTAACTATGGCTACACCTTC,CATSRGMTGPLNYGYTF
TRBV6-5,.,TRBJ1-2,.,TGTGCCAGCATGAGTAGGAATCCAGGGCGCTATGGCTACACCTTC,CASMSRNPGRYGYTF
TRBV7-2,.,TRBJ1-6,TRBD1,TGTGCCAGCAGCCCAGACAGGGTCTATAATTCACCCCTCCACTTT,CASSPDRVYNSPLHF
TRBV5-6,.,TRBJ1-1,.,TGTGCCAGCAGCCCGGAAGGTCGGGGGGCTTTCTTT,CASSPEGRGAFF
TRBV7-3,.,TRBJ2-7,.,TGTGCCAGCAGCTTACTTGTGGGGGCAGTATACGAGCAGTACTTC,CASSLLVGAVYEQYF
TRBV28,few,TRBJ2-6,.,TGTGCCAGCAGTTTATCTGGGTTGGGGGGAGGGGCCAACGTCCTGACTTTC,CASSLSGLGGGANVLTF
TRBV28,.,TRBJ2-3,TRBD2,TGTGCCAGCAGTTTGATTCTAGCGGTCACAGATACGCAGTATTTT,CASSLILAVTDTQYF
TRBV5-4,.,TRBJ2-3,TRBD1,TGTGCCAGCAGCTTGGGAGGGGGCCGAACAGATACGCAGTATTTT,CASSLGGGRTDTQYF
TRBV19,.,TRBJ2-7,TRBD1,TGTGCCAGTAGTTCCCAGGGGGTGCCCTACGAGCAGTACTTC,CASSSQGVPYEQYF
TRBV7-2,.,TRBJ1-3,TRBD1,TGTGCCAGCAGCTTTAACAGGGGGCGCGCTGGAAACACCATATATTTT,CASSFNRGRAGNTIYF
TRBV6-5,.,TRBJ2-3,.,TGTGCCAGCAGTTACAATCGGGAGCTCGGCACAGATACGCAGTATTTT,CASSYNRELGTDTQYF
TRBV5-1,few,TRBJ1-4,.,TGCGCCAGCAGCTTGGGGCCGGAGGGAGGGGTTGAAAAACTGTTTTTT,CASSLGPEGGVEKLFF
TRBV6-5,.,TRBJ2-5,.,TGTGCCGGCAGGGACTGGGTCCAAGAGACCCAGTACTTC,CAGRDWVQETQYF
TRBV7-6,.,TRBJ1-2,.,TGTGCCAGCAGCCCAGGGTGGGGCTACACCTTC,CASSPGWGYTF
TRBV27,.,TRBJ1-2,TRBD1,TGTGCCAGCAGTCCCACAGGGGGTTGGGACTATGGCTACACCTTC,CASSPTGGWDYGYTF
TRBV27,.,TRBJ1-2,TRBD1,TGTGCCAGCAGTTCAAAATCCTTGACAGGGAACTATGGCTACACCTTC,CASSSKSLTGNYGYTF
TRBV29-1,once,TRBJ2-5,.,TGCAGCGTCGAGTATTCTGAAACCCAGTACTTC,CSVEYSETQYF
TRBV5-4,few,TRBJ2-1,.,TGTGCCAGCAGCCCGCCACTAGTGCGCTCCAATGAGCAGTTCTTC,CASSPPLVRSNEQFF
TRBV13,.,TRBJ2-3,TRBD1,TGTGCCAGCAGCGGCAGGGGGCTCAGCACAGATACGCAGTATTTT,CASSGRGLSTDTQYF
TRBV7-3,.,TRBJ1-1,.,TGTGCCAGCAGGCGATCACTCAACACTGAAGCTTTCTTT,CASRRSLNTEAFF
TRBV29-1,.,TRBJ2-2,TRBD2,TGCAGCGTAACAATAGCGGGAGTGTACGGCGGGGAGCTGTTTTTT,CSVTIAGVYGGELFF
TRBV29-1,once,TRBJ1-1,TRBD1,TGCAGCGTTGAAAGGACAGGACCAAACACTGAAGCTTTCTTT,CSVERTGPNTEAFF
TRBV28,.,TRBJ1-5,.,TGTGCCAGCAGTTTACGGGCGGGGGATGTTAAGCCCCAGCATTTT,CASSLRAGDVKPQHF
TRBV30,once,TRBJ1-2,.,TGTGCCTGGAGTGTACTGGTCCAGGTGGGCTACACCTTC,CAWSVLVQVGYTF
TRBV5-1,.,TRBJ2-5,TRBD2,TGCGCCAGCAGCTTGGCGGTCCTAGCGGGGGGGCCAAGGGAGACCCAGTACTTC,CASSLAVLAGGPRETQYF
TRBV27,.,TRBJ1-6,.,TGTGCCAGCAGTTTATCTCCCGTTAATTCACCCCTCCACTTT,CASSLSPVNSPLHF
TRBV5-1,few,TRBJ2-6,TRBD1,TGCGCCAGCAGCGGAACGACAGGGGGCCCCTCTGGGGCCAACGTCCTGACTTTC,CASSGTTGGPSGANVLTF
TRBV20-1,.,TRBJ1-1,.,TGCAGTGCTAGTCGTTTACAAGGCGGGCAGGACACTGAAGCTTTCTTT,CSASRLQGGQDTEAFF
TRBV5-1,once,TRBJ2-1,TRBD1,TGCGCCAGCAGCTTGGTGGGGACAGGGGCTGAGCAGTTCTTC,CASSLVGTGAEQFF
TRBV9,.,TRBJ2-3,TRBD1,TGTGCCAGCAGCCCCCACTGGACAGGGCGCACAGATACGCAGTATTTT,CASSPHWTGRTDTQYF
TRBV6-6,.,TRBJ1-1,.,TGTGCCAGCAGTTCCCCTTGGGGCAGGGAGAACACTGAAGCTTTCTTT,CASSSPWGRENTEAFF
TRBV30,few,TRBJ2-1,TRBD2,TGTGCCTGGAGGAGCACCGCAGGTAGCGGGAGCAGAGATGAGCAGTTCTTC,CAWRSTAGSGSRDEQFF
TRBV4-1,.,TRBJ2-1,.,TGCGCCAGCAGCTTCGGACTAGGGGGGAACAATGAGCAGTTCTTC,CASSFGLGGNNEQFF
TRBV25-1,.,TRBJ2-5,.,TGTGCCAGCAGTGAAGTGCCCCTTCGCCTGAGTGGAGAGACCCAGTACTTC,CASSEVPLRLSGETQYF
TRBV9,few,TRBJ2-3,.,TGTGCCAGCAGCGTAAGTCTAGCTTCAACAGATACGCAGTATTTT,CASSVSLASTDTQYF
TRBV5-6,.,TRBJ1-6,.,TGTGCCAGCAGCTTGGACTATTCACCCCTCCACTTT,CASSLDYSPLHF
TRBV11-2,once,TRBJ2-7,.,TGTGCCAGCAGCTCGAGCAGCACAGGTGCCTTCTCCTACGAGCAGTACTTC,CASSSSSTGAFSYEQYF
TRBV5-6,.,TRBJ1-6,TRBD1,TGTGCCAGCAGCGACGGACAGGGGAATTCACCCCTCCACTTT,CASSDGQGNSPLHF
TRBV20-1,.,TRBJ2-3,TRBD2,TGCAGTGCTAGTGGAAGTAGCGGGAGGCGGCCAGATACGCAGTATTTT,CSASGSSGRRPDTQYF
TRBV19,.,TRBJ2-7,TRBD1,TGTGCCAGTAGAGCCACAGGGGGCACATACGAGCAGTACTTC,CASRATGGTYEQYF
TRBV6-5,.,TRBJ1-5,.,TGTGCCAGCGGTCCGACGGGGTTGGGCAATCAGCCCCAGCATTTT,CASGPTGLGNQPQHF
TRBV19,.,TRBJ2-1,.,TGTGCCAGTAGTCAGGGTAGCTCCTACAATGAGCAGTTCTTC,CASSQGSSYNEQFF
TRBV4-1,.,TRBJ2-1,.,TGCGCCAGCAGCCAACCGACAGGTTCCTACAATGAGCAGTTCTTC,CASSQPTGSYNEQFF
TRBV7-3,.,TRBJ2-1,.,TGTGCCAGCAGCTTTGCGTCCCTAGGTAACAATGAGCAGTTCTTC,CASSFASLGNNEQFF
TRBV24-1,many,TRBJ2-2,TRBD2,TGTGCCACCAAAGGACGGGAGGAGGACACCGGGGAGCTGTTTTTT,CATKGREEDTGELFF